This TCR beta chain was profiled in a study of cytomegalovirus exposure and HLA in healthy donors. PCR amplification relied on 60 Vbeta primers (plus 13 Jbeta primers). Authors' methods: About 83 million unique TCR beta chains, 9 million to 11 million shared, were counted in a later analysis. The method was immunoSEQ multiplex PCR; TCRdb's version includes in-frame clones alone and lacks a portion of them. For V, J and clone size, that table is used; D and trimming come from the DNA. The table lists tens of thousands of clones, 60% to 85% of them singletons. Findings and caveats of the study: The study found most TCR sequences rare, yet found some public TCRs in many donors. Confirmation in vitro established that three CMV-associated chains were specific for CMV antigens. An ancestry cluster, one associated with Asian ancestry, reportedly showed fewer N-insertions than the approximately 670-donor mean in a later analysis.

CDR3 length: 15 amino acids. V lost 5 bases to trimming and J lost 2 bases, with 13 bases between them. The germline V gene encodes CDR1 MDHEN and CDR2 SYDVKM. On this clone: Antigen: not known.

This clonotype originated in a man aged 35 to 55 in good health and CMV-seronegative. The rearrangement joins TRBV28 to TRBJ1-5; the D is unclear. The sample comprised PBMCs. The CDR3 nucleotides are TGTGCCAGCAGTCCACTTGGGCGGGGCAATCAGCCCCAGCATTTT. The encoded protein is CASSPLGRGNQPQHF.